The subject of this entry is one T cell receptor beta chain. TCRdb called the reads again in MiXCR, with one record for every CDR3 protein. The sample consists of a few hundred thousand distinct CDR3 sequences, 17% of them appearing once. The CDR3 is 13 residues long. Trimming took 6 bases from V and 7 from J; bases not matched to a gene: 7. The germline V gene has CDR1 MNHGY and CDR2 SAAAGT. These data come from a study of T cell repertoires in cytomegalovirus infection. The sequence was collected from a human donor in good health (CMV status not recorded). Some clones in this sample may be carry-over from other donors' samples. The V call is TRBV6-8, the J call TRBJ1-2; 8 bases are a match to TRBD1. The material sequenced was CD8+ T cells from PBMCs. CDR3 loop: CASSLDRVAGYTF. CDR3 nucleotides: TGTGCCAGCAGCCTGGACAGGGTGGCTGGCTACACCTTC.